These T cell receptor beta chains were read from a single sample in a study of cytomegalovirus exposure and HLA in healthy donors. The protocol was immunoSEQ multiplex PCR, while the TCRdb copy is restricted to in-frame clones and leaves out a portion. The sample has approximately 190,000 clones, about four fifths seen once; the top ten hold more than 1.5%. Material for sequencing was PBMCs. These receptors originate from a middle-aged man in good health and CMV-seropositive. Each CDR3 is given with its conserved first and last residue. The D gene is left open where the match is weak. The size of a clone is reported for some rows only, either as once, few or many, or as a class for expanded clones.

d_gene: -; v_gene: TRBV28; abundance: -; j_gene: TRBJ1-2; CDR3aa: CATVDSYYGYTF; CDR3nt: TGTGCCACCGTGGACAGTTACTATGGCTACACCTTC
d_gene: -; v_gene: TRBV9; abundance: -; j_gene: TRBJ2-7; CDR3aa: CASSVAGWNGEQYF; CDR3nt: TGTGCCAGCAGCGTAGCAGGATGGAATGGGGAGCAGTACTTC
d_gene: TRBD1; v_gene: TRBV11-3; abundance: -; j_gene: TRBJ2-7; CDR3aa: CASSQGQGYEQYF; CDR3nt: TGTGCCAGCAGCCAGGGACAGGGCTACGAGCAGTACTTC
d_gene: -; v_gene: TRBV4-1; abundance: -; j_gene: TRBJ1-5; CDR3aa: CASSQDPGYNQPQHF; CDR3nt: TGCGCCAGCAGCCAAGATCCAGGGTACAATCAGCCCCAGCATTTT
d_gene: -; v_gene: TRBV27; abundance: -; j_gene: TRBJ2-7; CDR3aa: CASGRVPDIYEQYF; CDR3nt: TGTGCCAGCGGCAGGGTACCCGACATCTACGAGCAGTACTTC
d_gene: -; v_gene: TRBV28; abundance: -; j_gene: TRBJ2-1; CDR3aa: CASSSGPAYNEQFF; CDR3nt: TGTGCCAGCAGTAGTGGCCCAGCCTACAATGAGCAGTTCTTC
d_gene: -; v_gene: TRBV5-1; abundance: -; j_gene: TRBJ1-1; CDR3aa: CASSFSGSTEAFF; CDR3nt: TGCGCCAGCAGCTTTTCAGGGTCGACTGAAGCTTTCTTT
d_gene: -; v_gene: TRBV5-5; abundance: -; j_gene: TRBJ1-2; CDR3aa: CASSFRGASGGYTF; CDR3nt: TGTGCCAGCAGCTTCCGTGGGGCCTCAGGAGGCTACACCTTC
d_gene: -; v_gene: TRBV15; abundance: -; j_gene: TRBJ2-7; CDR3aa: CATSSGGRGHSYEQYF; CDR3nt: TGTGCCACCAGCAGCGGAGGAAGAGGGCACTCCTACGAGCAGTACTTC
d_gene: TRBD1; v_gene: TRBV6-5; abundance: -; j_gene: TRBJ1-1; CDR3aa: CASSAGTGVTEAFF; CDR3nt: TGTGCCAGCAGCGCAGGGACAGGGGTCACTGAAGCTTTCTTT
d_gene: -; v_gene: TRBV27; abundance: -; j_gene: TRBJ1-5; CDR3aa: CASNTGRSNQPQHF; CDR3nt: TGTGCCAGCAACACAGGTAGAAGCAATCAGCCCCAGCATTTT
d_gene: TRBD1; v_gene: TRBV7-9; abundance: -; j_gene: TRBJ2-2; CDR3aa: CSSSPNRGRNTGELFF; CDR3nt: TGTTCCAGCAGTCCCAACAGGGGGCGCAACACCGGGGAGCTGTTTTTT
d_gene: -; v_gene: TRBV19; abundance: few; j_gene: TRBJ1-5; CDR3aa: CASKPHIRGTNQPQHF; CDR3nt: TGTGCCAGTAAGCCCCACATTCGGGGGACCAATCAGCCCCAGCATTTT
d_gene: -; v_gene: TRBV5-1; abundance: -; j_gene: TRBJ2-3; CDR3aa: CASSLVGSPSAQLSAQYF; CDR3nt: TGCGCCAGCAGCTTGGTGGGCTCACCGTCGGCCCAGCTGAGTGCGCAGTATTTT
d_gene: TRBD1; v_gene: TRBV28; abundance: -; j_gene: TRBJ2-7; CDR3aa: CASSRTGVGEQYF; CDR3nt: TGTGCCAGCAGTAGAACAGGGGTTGGGGAGCAGTACTTC
d_gene: TRBD2; v_gene: TRBV9; abundance: -; j_gene: TRBJ2-3; CDR3aa: CASSASGRGGTDTQYF; CDR3nt: TGTGCCAGCAGCGCTAGCGGGAGGGGGGGCACAGATACGCAGTATTTT
d_gene: -; v_gene: TRBV5-8; abundance: -; j_gene: TRBJ2-6; CDR3aa: CASSLAGSGANVLTF; CDR3nt: TGTGCCAGCAGCTTGGCAGGCTCTGGGGCCAACGTCCTGACTTTC
d_gene: -; v_gene: TRBV18; abundance: -; j_gene: TRBJ1-2; CDR3aa: CASSPTGSNYGYTF; CDR3nt: TGTGCCAGCTCACCTACAGGGTCTAACTATGGCTACACCTTC
d_gene: TRBD1; v_gene: TRBV4-1; abundance: -; j_gene: TRBJ2-7; CDR3aa: CASSPTPDRAYEQYF; CDR3nt: TGCGCCAGCAGCCCTACCCCGGACAGGGCCTACGAGCAGTACTTC
d_gene: -; v_gene: TRBV5-1; abundance: -; j_gene: TRBJ2-7; CDR3aa: CASSLATVQYF; CDR3nt: TGCGCCAGCAGCTTGGCGACAGTTCAGTACTTC
d_gene: TRBD1; v_gene: TRBV6-1; abundance: -; j_gene: TRBJ1-3; CDR3aa: CASSAQGGAENTIYF; CDR3nt: TGTGCCAGCAGTGCACAGGGGGGAGCTGAAAACACCATATATTTT
d_gene: TRBD2; v_gene: TRBV27; abundance: -; j_gene: TRBJ2-7; CDR3aa: CATSSLAGGPGYEQYF; CDR3nt: TGTGCCACCAGCAGCCTAGCGGGAGGGCCAGGTTACGAGCAGTACTTC